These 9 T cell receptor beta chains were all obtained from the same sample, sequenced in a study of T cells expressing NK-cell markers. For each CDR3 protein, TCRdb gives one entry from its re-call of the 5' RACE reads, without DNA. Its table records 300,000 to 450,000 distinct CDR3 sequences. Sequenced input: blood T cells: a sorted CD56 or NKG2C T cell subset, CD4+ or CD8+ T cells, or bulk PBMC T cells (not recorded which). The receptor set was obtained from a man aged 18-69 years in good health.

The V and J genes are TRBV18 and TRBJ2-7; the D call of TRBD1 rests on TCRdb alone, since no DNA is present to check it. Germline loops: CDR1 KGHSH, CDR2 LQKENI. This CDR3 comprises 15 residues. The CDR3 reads CASSGGQPSSYEQYF.

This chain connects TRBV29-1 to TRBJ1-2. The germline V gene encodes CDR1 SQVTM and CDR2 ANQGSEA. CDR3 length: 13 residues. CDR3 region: CSVKIGLNYGYTF.

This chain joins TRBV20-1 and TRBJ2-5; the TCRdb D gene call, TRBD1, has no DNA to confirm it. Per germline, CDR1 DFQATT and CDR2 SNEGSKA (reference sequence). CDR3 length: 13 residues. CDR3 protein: CSGGEPGQETQYF.

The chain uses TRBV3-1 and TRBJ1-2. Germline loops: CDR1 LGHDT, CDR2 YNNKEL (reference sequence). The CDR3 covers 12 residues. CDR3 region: CASSQADRGYTF. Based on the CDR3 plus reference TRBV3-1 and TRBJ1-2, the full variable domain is DTAVSQTPKYLVTQMGNDKSIKCEQNLGHDTMYWYKQDSKKFLKIMFSYNNKELIINETVPNRFSPKSPDKAHLNLHINSLELGDSAVYFCASSQADRGYTFGSGTRLTVV.

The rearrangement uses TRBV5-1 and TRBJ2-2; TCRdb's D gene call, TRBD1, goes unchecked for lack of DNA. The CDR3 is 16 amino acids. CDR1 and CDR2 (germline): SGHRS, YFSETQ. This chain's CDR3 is CASSLVGGSDTGELFF. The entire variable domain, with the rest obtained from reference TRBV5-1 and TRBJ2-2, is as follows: KAGVTQTPRYLIKTRGQQVTLSCSPISGHRSVSWYQQTPGQGLQFLFEYFSETQRNKGNFPGRFSGRQFSNSRSEMNVSTLELGDSALYLCASSLVGGSDTGELFFGEGSRLTVL.

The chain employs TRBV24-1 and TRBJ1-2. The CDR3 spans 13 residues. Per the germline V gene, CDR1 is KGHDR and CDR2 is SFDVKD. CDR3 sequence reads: CATSDSSTKRYTF.

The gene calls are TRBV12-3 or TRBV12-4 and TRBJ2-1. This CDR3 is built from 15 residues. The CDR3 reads CASSYRQSSYNEQFF.

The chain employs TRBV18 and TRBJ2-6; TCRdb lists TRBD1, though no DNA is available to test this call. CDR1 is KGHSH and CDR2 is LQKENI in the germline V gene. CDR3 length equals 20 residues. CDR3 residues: CASSPPNWDRASSGANVLTF.

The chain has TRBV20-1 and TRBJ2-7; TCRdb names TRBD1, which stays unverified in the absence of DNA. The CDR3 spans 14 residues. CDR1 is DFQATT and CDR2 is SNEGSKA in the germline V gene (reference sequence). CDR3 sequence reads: CSGLAGGNSYEQYF.